This T cell receptor (beta chain) emerged from a study of T cell responses to AZD1222 COVID-19 vaccine. Points from the study as a whole: Reports say nearly half of spike-specific TCRs go after unmutated variant regions.

A note on this clone: Its target is not known.

The assay was immunoSEQ multiplex PCR, and TCRdb's table has in-frame clones only and misses some. The sample has around 100,000 clones, about 88% seen once. V was trimmed by 6 bases and J by 4 bases, leaving 10 bases between them. CDR1 is MNHEY and CDR2 is SMNVEV in the germline V gene (reference sequence). The CDR3 runs 13 residues. The input for sequencing was peripheral blood, taken on day 0 of AZD1222 vaccination. J is TRBJ1-5 and V is TRBV27; D not resolved. The clonotype originates from an adult in good health. For the CDR3, the DNA is TGTGCCAGCAGCGACAACGGGAATCAGCCCCAGCATTTT. It encodes CASSDNGNQPQHF.